Shown below are 9 T cell receptor beta chains from a single sample sequenced in a study of blood T cells in healthy people across ages. A J-beta primer mix and a sample-barcoded 5' primer were used in a second PCR of about 7 to 12 cycles. TCRdb re-analysed the 5' RACE reads in MiXCR, keeping a single row per CDR3 protein. The data show just over 1 million distinct CDR3 sequences, more than 35% seen once. Input material: blood. The origin of the receptors is a woman aged 60 to 75 in good health.

The sample holds a few counts of this clonotype. This could be a read error, since a much larger clone is one nucleotide away. J is TRBJ2-5 and V is TRBV27, with a weak D call TRBD2 (5 bases). Per germline, CDR1 MNHEY and CDR2 SMNVEV (reference sequence). Trimming cost V 2 bases and J 5 bases, with 12 bases left between them. The CDR3 runs to 14 residues. The CDR3 protein is CASSLVTGKETQYF. CDR3 DNA sequence: TGTGCCAGCAGTTTAGTTACGGGGAAGGAGACCCAGTACTTC.

This clonotype has only a few counts. This sequence joins TRBV5-1 and TRBJ2-1, with 7 bases matching TRBD1. The V segment lost 2 bases and the J segment 6 bases; nucleotides outside the gene matches: 5. Germline CDR1 reads SGHRS; CDR2 reads YFSETQ. The CDR3 has 14 residues. CDR3 loop: CASSLEGAGNEQFF. Here the CDR3 DNA reads TGCGCCAGCAGCTTAGAGGGGGCCGGCAATGAGCAGTTCTTC.

The chain is built from TRBV11-2 and TRBJ2-4; TRBD1 matches at 7 bases. The CDR3 contains 13 residues. V lost 6 bases and J lost 13; bases outside the gene matches: 12. From germline, CDR1 is SGHAT and CDR2 FQNNGV. The CDR3 DNA is TGTGCCAGCAGATCAATACGACAGGGTGAGCAGTACTTC. Amino acid sequence: CASRSIRQGEQYF.

This clonotype was seen only once. The J gene is TRBJ1-2, the V gene TRBV5-1; 8 bases line up with TRBD1. The CDR3 length is 15 residues. V lost 1 base to trimming and J lost 3 bases; unmatched junction nucleotides: 5. In germline, CDR1 is SGHRS, CDR2 YFSETQ. The CDR3 loop is CASSLRSGGDYGYTF. Here the CDR3 DNA reads TGCGCCAGCAGCTTGAGGTCAGGGGGCGACTATGGCTACACCTTC.

In DNA, the CDR3 is TGCAGTGCGGTACAAAACTCAGCGATCAGCACAGATACGCAGTATTTT. It is translated as CSAVQNSAISTDTQYF. V is TRBV20-1 and J is TRBJ2-3; D unresolved. V gave up 6 bases and J gave up 0 bases, with 19 bases separating them. Germline V gene lookup returns CDR1 DFQATT and CDR2 SNEGSKA (reference sequence). The length of the CDR3 is 16 residues.

This clonotype was recorded a few times. V and J are TRBV7-9 and TRBJ2-1, with TRBD2 matching 7 bases. J gave up 3 bases and V 3 bases, and 5 bases lay outside the gene matches. Germline CDR1 and CDR2: SEHNR and FQNEAQ (reference sequence). The CDR3 runs 15 residues. CDR3 protein: CASSFLAVIYNEQFF. In nucleotides, the CDR3 is TGTGCCAGCAGCTTCCTAGCGGTGATCTACAATGAGCAGTTCTTC.

This clonotype was picked up a small number of times. This chain joins TRBV11-2 and TRBJ2-3; D call uncertain. This CDR3 spans 12 amino acids. The V and J ends lost 4 bases and 7 bases respectively, with 9 bases between them. The V gene's germline CDR1 is SGHAT and CDR2 FQNNGV. The CDR3 DNA reads TGTGCCAGCAGCTGGGGTACTAATACGCAGTATTTT. This codes for CASSWGTNTQYF. The full variable domain, in which reference TRBV11-2 and TRBJ2-3 provide the parts outside the CDR3, is EAGVAQSPRYKIIEKRQSVAFWCNPISGHATLYWYQQILGQGPKLLIQFQNNGVVDDSQLPKDRFSAERLKGVDSTLKIQPAKLEDSAVYLCASSWGTNTQYFGPGTRLTVL.

This clonotype was counted a few times. V gene TRBV24-1 combines with J gene TRBJ2-7; 8 bases match TRBD1. The germline V gene encodes CDR1 KGHDR and CDR2 SFDVKD. J gave up 0 bases and V 3 bases, and 3 bases lay outside the gene matches. This CDR3 has 15 residues. The CDR3 loop is CATSDTGTGSYEQYF. In DNA, the CDR3 is TGTGCCACCAGTGATACCGGGACAGGCTCCTACGAGCAGTACTTC.

The gene calls are TRBV27 and TRBJ2-1, with D possibly TRBD2 on 5 matching bases. V lost 3 bases and J lost 8, with 14 bases in between. CDR1 is MNHEY, CDR2 SMNVEV, per germline (reference sequence). This CDR3 spans 14 amino acids. CDR3 nucleotide sequence: TGTGCCAGCAGTTTCGTCGAAGGGAGCCATGAGCAGTTCTTC. Translation: CASSFVEGSHEQFF.